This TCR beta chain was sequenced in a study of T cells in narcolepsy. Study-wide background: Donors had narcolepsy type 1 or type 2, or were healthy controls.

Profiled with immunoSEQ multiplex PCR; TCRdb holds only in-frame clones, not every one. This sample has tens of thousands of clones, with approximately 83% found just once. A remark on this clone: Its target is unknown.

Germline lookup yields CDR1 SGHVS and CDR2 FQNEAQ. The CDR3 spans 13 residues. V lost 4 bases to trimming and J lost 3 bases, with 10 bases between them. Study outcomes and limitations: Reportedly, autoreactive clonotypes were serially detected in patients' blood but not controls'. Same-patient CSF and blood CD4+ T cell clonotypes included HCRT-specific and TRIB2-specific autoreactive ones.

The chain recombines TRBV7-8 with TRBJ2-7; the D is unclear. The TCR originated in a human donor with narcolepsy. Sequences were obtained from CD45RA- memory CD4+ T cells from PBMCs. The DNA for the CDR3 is TGTGCCAGCAGCTCCCGTTGGGGCTACGAGCAGTACTTC. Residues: CASSSRWGYEQYF.